These 22 T cell receptor beta chains originate from one sample sequenced in a study of T cells after yellow fever vaccination. MiXCR, applied by TCRdb to the 5' RACE reads, yields one record per CDR3 protein. In the table there are 200,000 to 250,000 distinct CDR3 sequences, 6.9% of which are singletons. The sequenced sample was CD4+ T cells sorted from PBMCs, obtained 15 days after the yellow fever booster vaccination. These receptor sequences come from a man between 25 and 39 years old who received the YFV17D yellow fever vaccine.

The sample holds many counts of this clonotype. This chain links TRBV5-1 with TRBJ2-7, with TRBD2 as a possible D gene (5 bases). The CDR3 length is 12 residues. V was pared by 2 bases and J by 3 bases, with 6 bases between. Germline V CDR1 and CDR2: SGHRS, YFSETQ. CDR3 sequence: CASSFGVYEQYF. CDR3 sequence (DNA): TGCGCCAGCAGCTTCGGGGTCTACGAGCAGTACTTC.

There are a few counts of this clonotype. The chain combines TRBV4-3 with TRBJ2-1, with 7 nucleotides matching TRBD2. The length of the CDR3 is 13 residues. Per germline, CDR1 LGHNA and CDR2 YSLEER. V lost 0 bases to trimming and J lost 15 bases; unmatched junction nucleotides: 8. This CDR3 reads CASSQELAGARFF. In nucleotides, the CDR3 is TGCGCCAGCAGCCAAGAATTGGCGGGAGCTCGGTTCTTC.

The chain links TRBV5-1 to TRBJ2-2; 10 nucleotides line up with TRBD2. J gave up 7 bases and V 4 bases, and 7 bases lay outside the gene matches. CDR1 SGHRS and CDR2 YFSETQ come from the germline V gene. CDR3 length: 15 residues. CDR3 amino acids: CASSEASGSIGELFF. The CDR3 DNA reads as TGCGCCAGCAGCGAGGCTAGCGGGAGTATCGGGGAGCTGTTTTTT.

The table lists this clonotype with a few counts. The rearrangement links TRBV29-1 to TRBJ1-6; maybe TRBD1 (5 bases). V lost 3 bases, J lost 9 bases, and 12 bases lay in between. In germline, CDR1 is SQVTM, CDR2 ANQGSEA. This CDR3 has 13 residues. The CDR3 DNA follows: TGCAGCGTTGATTATGGGGGGGGTTCACCCCTCCACTTT. Amino acid sequence: CSVDYGGGSPLHF.

The chain combines TRBV28 with TRBJ2-1; TRBD2 matches at 13 bases. This CDR3 region has 21 residues. V trimming: 3 bases; J trimming: 7 bases; junction bases outside the gene matches: 21. The V gene's germline CDR1 is MDHEN and CDR2 SYDVKM. For the CDR3, the DNA is TGTGCCAGCAGTTTCCCCCCGACAGGGATTCGGACTAGCGGGAGTTTGAATGAGCAGTTCTTC. Translating it yields CASSFPPTGIRTSGSLNEQFF.

This clonotype was found a few times. This sequence joins TRBV4-2 and TRBJ2-2; maybe TRBD2 (5 bases). The CDR3 spans 14 residues. V was clipped by 5 bases and J by 2 bases, with 9 bases between them. Germline assignment: CDR1 LGHNA and CDR2 YNFKEQ. The CDR3 spells CASSGAGNTGELFF. CDR3 coding DNA: TGTGCCAGCAGCGGCGCGGGCAACACCGGGGAGCTGTTTTTT.

The chain joins TRBV2 to TRBJ2-6; D ambiguous. V gave up 9 bases and J gave up 1 base, with 7 bases separating them. CDR3 size: 13 residues. In germline, CDR1 is SNHLY, CDR2 FYNNEI. The CDR3 sequence is CARRTSGANVLTF. CDR3 nucleotides: TGTGCCAGGAGAACTTCTGGGGCCAACGTCCTGACTTTC.

The J gene is TRBJ2-6, the V gene TRBV5-1, with TRBD1 matching 7 bases. Germline V gene data show CDR1 as SGHRS and CDR2 as YFSETQ. CDR3 size: 18 residues. V shed 3 bases and J 3 bases; nucleotides not matched to a gene: 12. This CDR3 is CASSSRQGEFGGANVLTF. The CDR3 nucleotides read TGCGCCAGCAGCTCCCGACAGGGTGAATTCGGTGGGGCCAACGTCCTGACTTTC.

This clonotype was seen repeatedly, ten times or more. The chain is built from TRBV10-3 and TRBJ2-3; D may be TRBD2 (5 bases). The V and J ends lost 10 bases and 2 bases respectively, with 10 bases between them. This CDR3 spans 12 amino acids. Germline V lookup: CDR1 ENHRY, CDR2 SYGVKD. The CDR3 DNA reads as TGTGCCACCCGCGGGCCCACAGATACGCAGTATTTT. Amino acids: CATRGPTDTQYF.

In its sample, this clonotype was seen a few times. The chain combines TRBV7-9 with TRBJ2-3; a weak D match, TRBD1 (5 bases). This CDR3 region has 12 residues. Germline CDR1 is SEHNR and CDR2 is FQNEAQ (reference sequence). Trimming removed 6 bases from V and 5 bases from J, with 9 bases in between. CDR3 DNA sequence: TGTGCCAGCAGGGACATACAAGATACGCAGTATTTT. Translated, it gives CASRDIQDTQYF.

This clonotype was found many times. The V and J genes are TRBV29-1 and TRBJ2-7; TRBD2 agrees at 9 bases. Germline V CDR1 and CDR2: SQVTM, ANQGSEA. The ends lost 2 bases at V and 6 bases at J; junction bases unmatched: 5. CDR3 length equals 13 residues. The CDR3 nucleotides are TGCAGCGTTGAAAGGCATAGCGGGAGCGAGCAGTACTTC. This codes for CSVERHSGSEQYF.

This clonotype was seen a few times. CDR3 in amino acids: CSARWGVGAATDTQYF. The CDR3 DNA is TGCAGTGCTAGGTGGGGGGTCGGAGCAGCCACAGATACGCAGTATTTT. The rearrangement joins TRBV20-1 to TRBJ2-3, with D possibly TRBD2 on 6 matching bases. The CDR3 has 16 residues. Trimming left V 3 bases short and J 2 bases short, with 18 bases between. The germline V gene encodes CDR1 DFQATT and CDR2 SNEGSKA (reference sequence).

This clonotype occurred a few times. The chain joins TRBV5-4 to TRBJ2-1; the D is unclear. Germline CDR1 reads SGHNT; CDR2 reads YYREEE (reference sequence). The germline V and J ends were trimmed by 2 bases and 7 bases, with 7 bases remaining between them. The CDR3 has 12 amino acids. CDR3 sequence reads: CASSLGENEQFF. The CDR3 DNA sequence: TGTGCCAGCAGCTTAGGAGAAAATGAGCAGTTCTTC.

V is TRBV18 and J is TRBJ1-2; 7 bases align to TRBD1. Germline V lookup: CDR1 KGHSH, CDR2 LQKENI. The V gene end was trimmed by 4 bases and the J gene end by 4 bases; junction bases not matched to a gene: 6. The CDR3 spans 14 residues. The CDR3 protein is CASSQPGQIYGYTF. CDR3 in DNA: TGTGCCAGCTCACAACCGGGACAGATCTATGGCTACACCTTC.

The chain couples TRBV7-2 to TRBJ2-1; no clear D gene. The germline CDR1 and CDR2 sequences are SGHTA and FQGNSA. V was cut by 5 bases and J by 2 bases, with 10 bases left in between. This CDR3 contains 14 residues. In nucleotides, the CDR3 is TGTGCCAGCAGCCCCGCGATCCCCTACAATGAGCAGTTCTTC. It specifies CASSPAIPYNEQFF. The whole variable domain, remainder taken from reference TRBV7-2 and TRBJ2-1, is GAGVSQSPSNKVTEKGKDVELRCDPISGHTALYWYRQSLGQGLEFLIYFQGNSAPDKSGLPSDRFSAERTGGSVSTLTIQRTQQEDSAVYLCASSPAIPYNEQFFGPGTRLTVL.

A few counts support this clonotype. This chain links TRBV29-1 with TRBJ2-1; 14 bases fit TRBD2. Losses at the gene ends were 6 bases for V and 8 bases for J; bases not matched to a gene: 12. Germline loops: CDR1 SQVTM, CDR2 ANQGSEA. The CDR3 contains 16 residues. CDR3 sequence (DNA): TGCAGCGTAGTTAAGGGACTAGCGGGAGATCGGGATGAGCAGTTCTTC. It yields the protein CSVVKGLAGDRDEQFF.

This clonotype was observed many times. The chain is built from TRBV7-9 and TRBJ2-1; the D is unclear. The CDR3 is 11 residues long. The V gene lost 3 bases and the J gene lost 9 bases, with 6 bases spanning the gap. Germline-derived CDR1 and CDR2 are SEHNR and FQNEAQ (reference sequence). The CDR3 here is CASSLDFEQFF. CDR3 coding DNA: TGTGCCAGCAGCTTGGATTTTGAGCAGTTCTTC.

The chain is built from TRBV6-2 or TRBV6-3 and TRBJ2-5; perhaps TRBD1 as D (6 bases). CDR3 length: 13 amino acids. Germline assignment: CDR1 MNHEY and CDR2 SVGEGT. V was pared by 4 bases and J by 7 bases, with 13 bases between. Here the CDR3 DNA reads TGTGCCAGCAGTTGGACAGACTTGGGGACCCAGTACTTC. Translation gives CASSWTDLGTQYF.

Many counts were recorded for this clonotype. The V call is TRBV7-2, the J call TRBJ2-5; perhaps TRBD2 as D (5 bases). The CDR3 has 14 amino acids. Per germline, CDR1 SGHTA and CDR2 FQGNSA. V dropped 3 bases and J dropped 0 bases, with 8 bases sitting between them. CDR3 nucleotides: TGTGCCAGCAGCTTTTCGGGGAACCAAGAGACCCAGTACTTC. Translating gives CASSFSGNQETQYF.

The chain joins TRBV27 to TRBJ2-3; D is uncertain. This CDR3 comprises 13 residues. Looked up from germline, CDR1 is MNHEY and CDR2 is SMNVEV (reference sequence). Trimming took off 7 bases at V and 2 bases at J, with 10 bases between the two ends. CDR3 loop: CASKEQSTDTQYF. The CDR3 DNA is TGTGCCAGCAAGGAACAGTCCACAGATACGCAGTATTTT.

This clonotype was observed many times. The chain carries TRBV6-5 and TRBJ2-1; D assignment may be TRBD1 or TRBD2 (5 bases each). The germline V and J ends were trimmed by 2 bases and 5 bases, with 16 bases remaining between them. CDR3 length: 16 residues. Germline V gives CDR1 MNHEY, CDR2 SVGAGI. The CDR3 DNA follows: TGTGCCAGCAGTTACACGAGGGGCCGGGGCCACAATGAGCAGTTCTTC. Translation: CASSYTRGRGHNEQFF.

Many counts were recorded for this clonotype. J is TRBJ2-1 and V is TRBV29-1, with D maybe TRBD2 (5 bases). Germline loops: CDR1 SQVTM, CDR2 ANQGSEA. The CDR3 has 13 amino acids. V lost 3 bases to trimming and J lost 5 bases, with 11 bases between them. The CDR3 coding sequence is TGCAGCGTTGACGCTAGCACAGACAATGAGCAGTTCTTC. Translation: CSVDASTDNEQFF.